A single sample is the source of the 27 T cell receptor beta chains below, sequenced in a study of cytomegalovirus exposure and HLA in healthy donors. 13 Jbeta primers and 60 Vbeta primers were used for the PCR. The protocol was immunoSEQ multiplex PCR, while the TCRdb copy is restricted to in-frame clones and leaves out a portion. The sample records roughly 240,000 clones, around 80% being singletons. Material: PBMCs. Every receptor here comes from a boy between 5 and 17 years old in good health and CMV-seronegative.

This sequence joins TRBV9 and TRBJ1-2; weak D call: TRBD1 (5 bases). Germline CDR1 is SGDLS and CDR2 is YYNGEE. V lost 4 bases, J lost 2 bases, and 9 bases lay in between. The CDR3 has 13 amino acids. This CDR3 reads CASSHRQNYGYTF. Here the CDR3 DNA reads TGTGCCAGCAGCCATAGACAGAACTATGGCTACACCTTC.

The chain links TRBV29-1 to TRBJ2-7, with D perhaps matching TRBD1 (6 bases). The CDR3 totals 15 residues. The V end was cut by 4 bases, the J end by 2 bases, with 18 bases between. Germline V gene lookup returns CDR1 SQVTM and CDR2 ANQGSEA. CDR3 sequence: CSVGEGNRATYEQYF. In nucleotides, the CDR3 is TGCAGCGTTGGAGAAGGCAACAGGGCAACCTACGAGCAGTACTTC.

This sequence joins TRBV18 and TRBJ1-5; D is undetermined. V lost 2 bases, J lost 9 bases, and 11 bases lay in between. There are 13 residues in the CDR3. Germline V gene lookup returns CDR1 KGHSH and CDR2 LQKENI. This CDR3 is CASSPGERLPQHF. The DNA for the CDR3 is TGTGCCAGCTCACCAGGGGAGAGGTTGCCCCAGCATTTT.

This clone was counted once. The rearrangement joins TRBV7-9 to TRBJ2-5; D is possibly TRBD2 (5 bases). V was trimmed by 1 base and J by 5 bases, leaving 17 bases between them. The CDR3 has 16 amino acids. Germline V gives CDR1 SEHNR, CDR2 FQNEAQ (reference sequence). Here the CDR3 DNA reads TGTGCCAGCAGCTTAGTGGGAGAGCCCACGGGGGAGACCCAGTACTTC. Protein product: CASSLVGEPTGETQYF.

This clone was seen once. The chain recombines TRBV27 with TRBJ2-3; maybe TRBD2 (6 bases). The CDR3 is 16 amino acids. Looked up from germline, CDR1 is MNHEY and CDR2 is SMNVEV (reference sequence). The V end was cut by 3 bases, the J end by 5 bases, with 18 bases between. The CDR3 sequence: CASSLQRVKRGDTQYF. The CDR3, as DNA: TGTGCCAGCAGTTTGCAGCGGGTAAAAAGAGGAGATACGCAGTATTTT.

This clone was seen a single time. The chain combines TRBV6-5 with TRBJ2-5, with 10 bases matching TRBD2. The CDR3 totals 16 residues. V lost 0 bases, J lost 4 bases, and 5 bases stayed unmatched. CDR1 and CDR2 (germline): MNHEY, SVGAGI. CDR3 nucleotides: TGTGCCAGCAGTTACTCGGAGCGGGGGGGCTCAGAGACCCAGTACTTC. Translation gives CASSYSERGGSETQYF.

The chain joins TRBV15 to TRBJ1-3; D is unclear. CDR1 is LNHNV, CDR2 YYDKDF, per germline (reference sequence). V was pared by 1 base and J by 2 bases, with 6 bases between. The CDR3 has 14 residues. The CDR3 coding sequence is TGTGCCACCAGCAGAGCGGGAGCTGGAAACACCATATATTTT. Its protein product is CATSRAGAGNTIYF.

The chain couples TRBV5-6 to TRBJ1-4; D unclear. Germline V lookup: CDR1 SGHDT, CDR2 YYEEEE. The CDR3 is made up of 13 amino acids. The ends were cut back, 4 bases at V and 10 bases at J, with 14 bases in the middle. In DNA, the CDR3 is TGTGCCAGCAGCACTCCATCTCGGGGAAAACTGTTTTTT. Translating it yields CASSTPSRGKLFF.

This rearrangement joins TRBV5-6 to TRBJ1-3; D uncertain. Germline loops: CDR1 SGHDT, CDR2 YYEEEE. The CDR3 runs to 14 residues. V gave up 0 bases and J gave up 4 bases, with 8 bases separating them. Written as DNA, the CDR3 is TGTGCCAGCAGCTTGGGGCCTGGCGGAAACACCATATATTTT. Encoded protein: CASSLGPGGNTIYF.

This clone was counted once. V and J are TRBV15 and TRBJ2-5, with D possibly matching TRBD1 (6 bases). The CDR3 has 15 amino acids. The germline V gene encodes CDR1 LNHNV and CDR2 YYDKDF (reference sequence). V lost 0 bases to trimming and J lost 5 bases, with 13 bases between them. CDR3 DNA: TGTGCCACCAGCAGAGATAGTGGCAGGGGTGAGACCCAGTACTTC. The encoded protein is CATSRDSGRGETQYF.

This clone was seen more than once but under ten times. The rearrangement links TRBV30 to TRBJ2-3, with 11 bases that match TRBD1. Germline V gene data show CDR1 as GTSNPN and CDR2 as SVGIG (reference sequence). V shed 3 bases, J shed 3 bases, and the junction held 14 bases outside the gene matches. The CDR3 spans 18 residues. The CDR3 sequence is CAWRSWTGGMLGTDTQYF. DNA of the CDR3: TGTGCCTGGAGATCCTGGACAGGGGGCATGTTGGGAACAGATACGCAGTATTTT.

The V call is TRBV19, the J call TRBJ2-1; perhaps TRBD1 as D (6 bases). Deletions cut 3 bases from V and 0 bases from J, with 6 bases between. Per germline, CDR1 LNHDA and CDR2 SQIVND (reference sequence). This CDR3 is 14 amino acids long. CDR3 in DNA: TGTGCCAGTAGTATCAGGGGCTCCTACAATGAGCAGTTCTTC. It is translated as CASSIRGSYNEQFF.

This chain uses TRBV6-1 with TRBJ1-2; 7 bases are a match to TRBD1. The CDR3 is 13 amino acids. V lost 10 bases and J lost 8; bases outside the gene matches: 13. The germline CDR1 and CDR2 sequences are MNHNS and SASEGT. The CDR3 nucleotides are TGTGCCACCGAAGGGACAGCCGTCCGGGGCTACACCTTC. This codes for CATEGTAVRGYTF.

This clone has only a few counts. J is TRBJ2-3 and V is TRBV5-1, with TRBD2 matching over 10 bases. Germline CDR1 is SGHRS and CDR2 is YFSETQ. Germline trimming cut 0 bases from V and 2 bases from J; bases unmatched to any gene: 9. CDR3 size: 18 residues. For the CDR3, the DNA is TGCGCCAGCAGCTTGGGCCTCAGAGCGGGGGGGCTCACAGATACGCAGTATTTT. This translates into CASSLGLRAGGLTDTQYF.

V usage is TRBV6-1 and J usage is TRBJ1-1; maybe TRBD1 (6 bases). The CDR3 spans 14 residues. V lost 11 bases and J lost 0, with 16 bases in between. Germline loops: CDR1 MNHNS, CDR2 SASEGT. CDR3 region: CASRGGALNTEAFF. In DNA, the CDR3 is TGTGCCTCAAGGGGGGGGGCATTGAACACTGAAGCTTTCTTT.

This clone turned up a few times. The genes are TRBV6-6 and TRBJ2-3, with D perhaps matching TRBD1 (5 bases). Germline V lookup: CDR1 MNHNY, CDR2 SVGAGI (reference sequence). The CDR3 runs to 13 residues. V gave up 6 bases and J gave up 0 bases, with 7 bases separating them. CDR3 residues: CASRGHSTDTQYF. Written as DNA, the CDR3 is TGTGCCAGCAGAGGACATAGCACAGATACGCAGTATTTT.

This clone appeared a few times. The gene calls are TRBV4-1 and TRBJ1-2; D remains ambiguous. The CDR3 length is 12 residues. Trimming left V 4 bases short and J 6 bases short, with 9 bases between. Germline V gene sequence: CDR1 MGHRA, CDR2 YSYEKL. DNA for the CDR3: TGCGCCAGCAGCCGCACTGGGCATGGCTACACCTTC. This gives the protein CASSRTGHGYTF.

In this sample, this clone turned up once. V gene TRBV9 combines with J gene TRBJ2-4, with TRBD2 matching 7 bases. The V segment lost 1 base and the J segment 8 bases; nucleotides outside the gene matches: 3. The germline V gene encodes CDR1 SGDLS and CDR2 YYNGEE. The CDR3 has 13 amino acids. The CDR3 DNA follows: TGTGCCAGCAGCGTACTTGGGGGGGACATTCAGTACTTC. It translates to CASSVLGGDIQYF.

V is TRBV10-3 and J is TRBJ2-3; possible D gene TRBD1, 7 bases. The CDR3 loop spans 16 amino acids. Germline CDR1 and CDR2: ENHRY and SYGVKD. V lost 4 bases, J lost 1 base, and 15 bases lay in between. CDR3 coding DNA: TGTGCCATCAGTGGGGGGGCCCAGGGGGGCACAGATACGCAGTATTTT. It translates to CAISGGAQGGTDTQYF.

This clone was seen more than once but under ten times. The CDR3 loop reads CAWGGVWGEKLFF. Written as DNA, the CDR3 is TGTGCCTGGGGCGGCGTTTGGGGCGAAAAACTGTTTTTT. The V gene is TRBV30, the J gene TRBJ1-4; D perhaps matches TRBD1 (5 bases). Germline V lookup: CDR1 GTSNPN, CDR2 SVGIG (reference sequence). Trimming stripped 5 bases from V and 8 bases from J, with 15 bases between. The CDR3 extends over 13 amino acids.

This clone was detected only a few times. The DNA of the CDR3 is TGTGCCAGCAGACTGGGCCGTGGGGCTTTCTTT. Translation: CASRLGRGAFF. The genes are TRBV6-1 and TRBJ1-1, with D uncertain. The length of the CDR3 is 11 residues. The V end lost 6 bases, the J end lost 11 bases, and 13 bases lay between the germline ends. Germline CDR1 reads MNHNS; CDR2 reads SASEGT.

The gene calls are TRBV5-1 and TRBJ2-2; 10 bases align to TRBD2. The CDR3 has 16 amino acids. The V and J ends lost 2 bases and 4 bases, in that order; junction bases with no gene match: 5. The V gene's germline CDR1 is SGHRS and CDR2 YFSETQ. The CDR3 protein is CASSFRGLARTGELFF. In DNA form, the CDR3 reads TGCGCCAGCAGCTTCCGGGGACTAGCGCGCACCGGGGAGCTGTTTTTT.

DNA of the CDR3: TGCGCCAGCAGCTTGGCCATAGCCGGAGTAGGCACAGATACGCAGTATTTT. Protein sequence: CASSLAIAGVGTDTQYF. The chain is built from TRBV5-1 and TRBJ2-3; D gene uncertain. V was cut by 0 bases and J by 1 base, with 15 bases left in between. The CDR3 extends over 17 amino acids. Germline V gene data show CDR1 as SGHRS and CDR2 as YFSETQ. The full variable domain, rest sourced from reference TRBV5-1 and TRBJ2-3, is KAGVTQTPRYLIKTRGQQVTLSCSPISGHRSVSWYQQTPGQGLQFLFEYFSETQRNKGNFPGRFSGRQFSNSRSEMNVSTLELGDSALYLCASSLAIAGVGTDTQYFGPGTRLTVL.

The chain uses TRBV5-4 and TRBJ1-6, with D tentatively TRBD1 (6 bases). The CDR3 has 15 amino acids. The germline gives CDR1 SGHNT, CDR2 YYREEE (reference sequence). V was shortened by 0 bases and J by 2 bases, with 6 bases between the two germline ends. DNA of the CDR3: TGTGCCAGCAGCTTGGACAGGGCCTATAATTCACCCCTCCACTTT. Translation gives CASSLDRAYNSPLHF.

In its sample, this clone was seen a few times. This chain uses TRBV11-2 with TRBJ1-2; 11 bases map to TRBD1. V trimming: 1 base; J trimming: 7 bases; junction bases outside the gene matches: 5. The CDR3 has 15 residues. Germline CDR1 is SGHAT and CDR2 is FQNNGV. CDR3 sequence: CASSLGAGTGGGYTF. The CDR3 DNA reads TGTGCCAGCAGCTTAGGGGCAGGGACAGGGGGTGGCTACACCTTC.

The rearrangement links TRBV9 to TRBJ2-1; 8 bases are a match to TRBD2. This CDR3 is built from 17 residues. V was clipped by 1 base and J by 4 bases; unmatched bases: 10. Looked up from germline, CDR1 is SGDLS and CDR2 is YYNGEE. The DNA of the CDR3 is TGTGCCAGCAGCGTAAATCCGGCGGGGGGTCTATACAATGAGCAGTTCTTC. Translation gives CASSVNPAGGLYNEQFF.

V is TRBV6-6 and J is TRBJ1-2; 8 bases map to TRBD1. Trimming removed 0 bases from V and 4 bases from J; junction bases left unmatched: 4. Per germline, CDR1 MNHNY and CDR2 SVGAGI (reference sequence). The CDR3 totals 15 residues. The CDR3 protein is CASSYSGTGSYGYTF. CDR3 nucleotide sequence: TGTGCCAGCAGTTACTCCGGGACAGGTAGCTATGGCTACACCTTC.